Following are 29 T cell receptor beta chains from one sample sequenced in a study of OX40 agonist ivuxolimab in advanced cancers. Profiled with immunoSEQ multiplex PCR; TCRdb holds only in-frame clones, not every one. The sample lists roughly 20,000 clones; roughly four fifths were seen once. The sample in question was CD4+ or CD8+ T cells sorted from blood, obtained in a trial of the OX40 agonist ivuxolimab. All receptors come from an adult with an advanced solid tumor such as melanoma, head and neck, liver or kidney cancer.

The chain links TRBV27 to TRBJ2-3; possibly TRBD2 for D (5 bases). With 2 bases removed from V and 2 bases from J, the gap between germline ends came to 11 bases. This CDR3 has 15 amino acids. Germline values: CDR1 MNHEY, CDR2 SMNVEV (reference sequence). The CDR3 DNA follows: TGTGCCAGCAGTTTACGGGGTCCCACCACAGATACGCAGTATTTT. Translating gives CASSLRGPTTDTQYF.

This chain uses TRBV28 with TRBJ2-7; D not certain. The germline V gene encodes CDR1 MDHEN and CDR2 SYDVKM. The CDR3 contains 14 residues. V lost 2 bases to trimming and J lost 5 bases, with 13 bases between them. CDR3 nucleotides: TGTGCCAGCAGTTTACTTGGGTCCAAGGACGAGCAGTACTTC. Residues: CASSLLGSKDEQYF. Based on the CDR3 plus reference TRBV28 and TRBJ2-7, the full variable domain is DVKVTQSSRYLVKRTGEKVFLECVQDMDHENMFWYRQDPGLGLRLIYFSYDVKMKEKGDIPEGYSVSREKKERFSLILESASTNQTSMYLCASSLLGSKDEQYFGPGTRLTVT.

The chain carries TRBV4-1 and TRBJ2-5; 9 positions match TRBD2. V was clipped by 1 base and J by 1 base; unmatched bases: 4. This CDR3 is 16 amino acids long. In germline, CDR1 is MGHRA, CDR2 YSYEKL. CDR3 in amino acids: CASSQGVAGAQETQYF. In nucleotides, the CDR3 is TGCGCCAGCAGCCAAGGTGTAGCGGGGGCCCAAGAGACCCAGTACTTC.

The V call is TRBV5-1, the J call TRBJ2-2, with a tentative D call TRBD2 (5 bases). This CDR3 has 15 amino acids. Trimming cost V 0 bases and J 6 bases, with 12 bases left between them. CDR1 is SGHRS and CDR2 is YFSETQ in the germline V gene. Here the CDR3 reads CASSLESAGSGELFF. The CDR3 DNA is TGCGCCAGCAGCTTGGAATCTGCGGGTTCCGGGGAGCTGTTTTTT.

The V call is TRBV4-1, the J call TRBJ2-2; D perhaps matches TRBD2 (6 bases). CDR1 and CDR2 (germline): MGHRA, YSYEKL. Trimming shortened V by 6 bases and J by 1 base, and 12 bases separated the two germline ends. The CDR3 has 15 residues. The CDR3 is CASRSGLMNTGELFF. The CDR3 DNA reads as TGCGCCAGCAGGTCGGGACTCATGAACACCGGGGAGCTGTTTTTT.

The chain recombines TRBV7-2 with TRBJ2-3, with D possibly matching TRBD2 (6 bases). This CDR3 has 16 residues. The germline V and J ends were trimmed by 5 bases and 3 bases, with 18 bases remaining between them. Germline assignment: CDR1 SGHTA and CDR2 FQGNSA. CDR3 sequence reads: CASSQLSGSGTDTQYF. The CDR3 DNA follows: TGTGCCAGCAGCCAACTTAGCGGAAGCGGGACAGATACGCAGTATTTT.

J is TRBJ2-3 and V is TRBV28; D may be TRBD2 (5 bases). V was clipped by 10 bases and J by 4 bases, with 15 bases between them. In germline, CDR1 is MDHEN, CDR2 SYDVKM. The CDR3 consists of 13 residues. The CDR3: CATRGLAPDTQYF. CDR3 nucleotide sequence: TGTGCCACCCGGGGTCTGGCCCCAGATACGCAGTATTTT.

CDR3 in DNA: TGTGCCAGCAGTTCCCAAGGGGGGGAGCTGTTTTTT. Protein product: CASSSQGGELFF. The chain couples TRBV27 to TRBJ2-2; no clear D. The germline V gene has CDR1 MNHEY and CDR2 SMNVEV (reference sequence). The V and J ends lost 4 bases and 8 bases respectively, with 8 bases between them. The length of the CDR3 is 12 residues.

V is TRBV9 and J is TRBJ1-1; D gene ambiguous. The CDR3 runs 13 residues. V lost 4 bases and J lost 5, with 12 bases in between. Germline CDR1 and CDR2: SGDLS and YYNGEE. CDR3 nucleotides: TGTGCCAGCAGCCACGACCCGGGGACTGAAGCTTTCTTT. Translating it yields CASSHDPGTEAFF.

The sample holds a few counts of this clone. V is TRBV30 and J is TRBJ1-3; D is unresolved. The CDR3 runs 10 residues. The V end lost 5 bases, the J end lost 9 bases, and 8 bases lay between the germline ends. Germline CDR1 GTSNPN, CDR2 SVGIG (reference sequence). CDR3 in amino acids: CAWGGSTIYF. DNA of the CDR3: TGTGCCTGGGGTGGGAGCACCATATATTTT. The full variable domain, in which reference TRBV30 and TRBJ1-3 provide the parts outside the CDR3, is SQTIHQWPATLVQPVGSPLSLECTVEGTSNPNLYWYRQAAGRGLQLLFYSVGIGQISSEVPQNLSASRPQDRQFILSSKKLLLSDSGFYLCAWGGSTIYFGEGSWLTVV.

This chain links TRBV12-5 with TRBJ2-1, with 13 bases that match TRBD2. Germline trimming cut 5 bases from V and 10 bases from J; bases unmatched to any gene: 11. Germline-derived CDR1 and CDR2 are LGHNT and FRNRAP. CDR3 size: 16 residues. CDR3 region: CASGPGRTSGSGEQFF. In DNA, the CDR3 is TGTGCTAGTGGTCCCGGTAGGACTAGCGGGAGCGGGGAGCAGTTCTTC.

The chain combines TRBV5-4 with TRBJ2-7; 7 bases line up with TRBD1. In germline, CDR1 is SGHNT, CDR2 YYREEE (reference sequence). This CDR3 comprises 13 residues. V gave up 4 bases and J gave up 7 bases; unmatched junction bases: 8. The DNA of the CDR3 is TGTGCCAGCAGCCCCGACAGGGTGGGAGAGCAGTACTTC. Translated: CASSPDRVGEQYF.

V gene TRBV6-6 combines with J gene TRBJ1-5; possibly TRBD1 for D (5 bases). There are 15 residues in the CDR3. V dropped 5 bases and J dropped 7 bases, with 18 bases sitting between them. The germline V gene encodes CDR1 MNHNY and CDR2 SVGAGI (reference sequence). The CDR3 nucleotides read TGTGCCAGCAGTGCGTCCGGGACCTTATTACAGCCCCAGCATTTT. It yields the protein CASSASGTLLQPQHF.

CDR3 DNA: TGCGCCAGCACCGAGGACAGGGGCGGGACCGAGCAGTACTTC. Its translation is CASTEDRGGTEQYF. This chain connects TRBV5-1 to TRBJ2-5, with TRBD1 identical over 9 bases. The DNA end lines up better with TRBJ2-7; the J call may be wrong. This CDR3 is built from 14 residues. In germline, CDR1 is SGHRS, CDR2 YFSETQ.

This chain uses TRBV10-3 with TRBJ1-1; no firm D call. Germline CDR1 is ENHRY and CDR2 is SYGVKD. The CDR3 length is 15 residues. Trimming pared 3 bases from V and 3 bases from J, leaving 14 bases between. CDR3 amino acids: CAISDLGSGDTEAFF. Written as DNA, the CDR3 is TGTGCCATCAGTGATCTAGGCAGCGGGGACACTGAAGCTTTCTTT.

CDR3 DNA: TGTGCCAGTAGTATAGATAGCGGCGGCAATCAGCCCCAGCATTTT. Translating gives CASSIDSGGNQPQHF. V is TRBV19 and J is TRBJ1-5; the D is unclear. The CDR3 has 15 amino acids. V lost 0 bases, J lost 2 bases, and 8 bases lay in between. Germline CDR1 is LNHDA and CDR2 is SQIVND (reference sequence).

V and J are TRBV5-6 and TRBJ2-7; D not resolved. Between the trimmed V and J ends, which lost 6 bases and 3 bases, there was a span of 16 bases. In germline, CDR1 is SGHDT, CDR2 YYEEEE. The CDR3 consists of 14 residues. CDR3 nucleotides: TGTGCCAGCAAGCTCCCCGGACCTTACTACGAGCAGTACTTC. This translates into CASKLPGPYYEQYF.

J is TRBJ1-5 and V is TRBV6-6; 7 bases align to TRBD1. The germline V gene encodes CDR1 MNHNY and CDR2 SVGAGI (reference sequence). The CDR3 sequence is 15 residues long. V lost 2 bases and J lost 3; bases outside the gene matches: 4. The CDR3 sequence is CASSYQGDTNQPQHF. The CDR3 DNA follows: TGTGCCAGCAGTTACCAGGGGGACACCAATCAGCCCCAGCATTTT.

The genes are TRBV5-6 and TRBJ2-7; 11 nucleotides align to TRBD2. In germline, CDR1 is SGHDT, CDR2 YYEEEE. This CDR3 is built from 18 residues. V trimming: 4 bases; J trimming: 5 bases; junction bases outside the gene matches: 17. CDR3 nucleotides: TGTGCCAGCAGCGAGGACCGGGCGATTAGCGGGAGGGCCCACGAGCAGTACTTC. It translates to CASSEDRAISGRAHEQYF. The full variable domain, its missing parts supplied by reference TRBV5-6 and TRBJ2-7, is DAGVTQSPTHLIKTRGQQVTLRCSPKSGHDTVSWYQQALGQGPQFIFQYYEEEERQRGNFPDRFSGHQFPNYSSELNVNALLLGDSALYLCASSEDRAISGRAHEQYFGPGTRLTVT.

The CDR3 DNA sequence: TGTGCCAGCAGCTCTCCTTGGGCTGCTTCCTACAATGAGCAGTTCTTC. Its translation is CASSSPWAASYNEQFF. V gene TRBV13 combines with J gene TRBJ2-1; D uncertain. This CDR3 has 16 amino acids. Germline-derived CDR1 and CDR2 are PRHDT and FYEKMQ (reference sequence). V lost 4 bases to trimming and J lost 1 base, with 14 bases between them.

This chain joins TRBV18 and TRBJ2-6; perhaps TRBD1 as D (5 bases). CDR3 size: 16 residues. Looked up from germline, CDR1 is KGHSH and CDR2 is LQKENI. Trimming cost V 0 bases and J 2 bases, with 8 bases left between them. Here the CDR3 DNA reads TGTGCCAGCTCACCACCTTCAGGGCCTGGGGCCAACGTCCTGACTTTC. Its protein product is CASSPPSGPGANVLTF.

This clone was counted once. This rearrangement joins TRBV6-6 to TRBJ2-7; D may match TRBD1 or TRBD2 (5 bases each). Germline-derived CDR1 and CDR2 are MNHNY and SVGAGI (reference sequence). The V end was cut by 8 bases, the J end by 3 bases, with 14 bases between. The CDR3 has 13 amino acids. CDR3 amino acids: CASQRTTSYEQYF. The CDR3 nucleotides read TGTGCCAGCCAACGGACAACTAGCTACGAGCAGTACTTC.

The genes are TRBV5-1 and TRBJ2-3, with 8 nucleotides matching TRBD2. Germline CDR1 and CDR2: SGHRS and YFSETQ. There are 13 residues in the CDR3. The junction had 4 bases not matched to a gene; V was cut back by 5 bases and J by 5 bases. The CDR3 loop reads CASRGLEGDTQYF. As DNA, the CDR3 is TGCGCCAGCAGGGGACTAGAGGGAGATACGCAGTATTTT.

The chain recombines TRBV30 with TRBJ2-7; possibly TRBD2 for D (6 bases). The CDR3 is 14 residues long. Trimming took off 2 bases at V and 0 bases at J, with 11 bases between the two ends. In germline, CDR1 is GTSNPN, CDR2 SVGIG (reference sequence). CDR3 loop: CAWSKAGPSYEQYF. CDR3 bases: TGTGCCTGGAGTAAGGCGGGGCCCTCCTACGAGCAGTACTTC. Looking up the rest from reference TRBV30 and TRBJ2-7 gives the full variable domain: SQTIHQWPATLVQPVGSPLSLECTVEGTSNPNLYWYRQAAGRGLQLLFYSVGIGQISSEVPQNLSASRPQDRQFILSSKKLLLSDSGFYLCAWSKAGPSYEQYFGPGTRLTVT.

This clone was observed once. The J gene is TRBJ1-6, the V gene TRBV4-1; unclear D gene. Germline V lookup: CDR1 MGHRA, CDR2 YSYEKL. Trimming removed 4 bases from V and 0 bases from J, with 19 bases in between. This CDR3 is built from 19 residues. The CDR3 nucleotides read TGCGCCAGCAGCCCCGCAGGCCCCGCCAGGAGCTCCTATAATTCACCCCTCCACTTT. Protein product: CASSPAGPARSSYNSPLHF.

The chain combines TRBV5-4 with TRBJ2-7; 12 positions match TRBD2. Per germline, CDR1 SGHNT and CDR2 YYREEE (reference sequence). Trimming removed 3 bases from V and 12 bases from J; junction bases left unmatched: 7. The CDR3 sequence is 13 residues long. The CDR3 sequence is CASSSRTSGTTYF. The CDR3 bases are TGTGCCAGCAGCTCCCGGACTAGCGGGACTACGTACTTC.

V gene TRBV20-1 combines with J gene TRBJ1-4, with D unclear. The CDR3 runs 11 residues. Trimming shortened V by 3 bases and J by 8 bases, and 7 bases separated the two germline ends. Germline CDR1 reads DFQATT; CDR2 reads SNEGSKA (reference sequence). Here the CDR3 reads CSASGPEKLFF. The CDR3 coding sequence is TGCAGTGCTAGTGGGCCCGAAAAACTGTTTTTT.

This clone was recorded once. This chain connects TRBV7-3 to TRBJ2-3; TRBD2 aligns across 10 bases. The germline CDR1 and CDR2 sequences are SGHTA and FQGTGA. This CDR3 region has 16 residues. The J segment lost 2 bases and the V segment lost 6 bases, leaving 8 bases of the junction unmatched. The CDR3 region is CASRALGLADTDTQYF. CDR3 in DNA: TGTGCCAGCAGGGCCCTCGGACTAGCGGACACAGATACGCAGTATTTT.

This clone appeared a few times. The rearrangement links TRBV7-9 to TRBJ1-3; TRBD1 might be the D (5 bases). The CDR3 runs to 15 residues. Germline CDR1 reads SEHNR; CDR2 reads FQNEAQ (reference sequence). Between the trimmed V and J ends, which lost 5 bases and 4 bases, there was a span of 15 bases. CDR3 protein: CASSRRRDPGNTIYF. The CDR3 nucleotides are TGTGCCAGCAGCCGACGCCGGGACCCCGGAAACACCATATATTTT.